This TCR beta chain was identified in a study of molecular identifiers for immune sequencing clone quantification. The wider study: Replicates split RNA from roughly 20,000 or 100,000 naive CD8 cells five ways, and the researchers sequenced four portions.

Germline CDR1 reads KGHSH; CDR2 reads LQKENI. The trim removed 6 bases at V and 6 bases at J, leaving 28 bases unmatched. The CDR3 sequence is 21 residues long. Listed TCR primers and previously described methods were used for bulk TCR libraries. TCRdb fed the PCR reads into MiXCR, producing one record per CDR3 protein. The table records about 510,000 distinct CDR3 sequences, about 25% of them present only once. Findings and caveats of the study: Jurkat TCR RNA from one cell was spiked into some 1 million naive cells, and it was reportedly detectable there.

It was from 20,000 to 1,000,000 sorted cells, with 10%, 30% or 50% RNA, that naive CD8 libraries came. Only a few counts were recorded for this clonotype. Its antigen remains unknown. The TCR originated in a human donor in good health. Some libraries in this study had Jurkat cell RNA spiked in. V gene TRBV18 combines with J gene TRBJ1-1; 10 bases agree with TRBD1. The sample was naive CD8+ T cells from blood, with Jurkat cell RNA spiked in. Subset of the sample: FACS-sorted CD8+CD4-CCR7+CD45RA+ naive T cells. CDR3 nucleotide sequence: TGTGCCAGCTCCCCCGGGACAGGGGTAGGATTGGTTGTACACTTCGGCGCTGAAGCTTTCTTT. The encoded protein is CASSPGTGVGLVVHFGAEAFF.